This T cell receptor beta chain was sequenced during a study of T cell responses to AZD1222 COVID-19 vaccine. Deletions cut 1 base from V and 11 bases from J, with 8 bases between. CDR1 and CDR2 from the germline V gene are MGHRA and YSYEKL. The CDR3 covers 11 residues. On this clone itself: Its target is not known.

Findings of the study overall: The study found Spike-specific TCR breadth and depth rose after two AZD1222 doses. Spike-wide vaccine-associated CD4 TCRs dominated at 160-218 and 743-854.

Generated by immunoSEQ multiplex PCR, the TCRdb table keeps only in-frame clones and is missing some. The sample holds tens of thousands of clones; more than 60% are singletons and the top ten take approximately 6.3%. The clonotype comes from an adult in good health. This specimen consisted of peripheral blood, obtained on day 0 of AZD1222 vaccination. V is TRBV4-1 and J is TRBJ1-1; no clear D. The CDR3: CASSQGLWAFF. The CDR3 DNA is TGCGCCAGCAGCCAAGGGTTATGGGCTTTCTTT.